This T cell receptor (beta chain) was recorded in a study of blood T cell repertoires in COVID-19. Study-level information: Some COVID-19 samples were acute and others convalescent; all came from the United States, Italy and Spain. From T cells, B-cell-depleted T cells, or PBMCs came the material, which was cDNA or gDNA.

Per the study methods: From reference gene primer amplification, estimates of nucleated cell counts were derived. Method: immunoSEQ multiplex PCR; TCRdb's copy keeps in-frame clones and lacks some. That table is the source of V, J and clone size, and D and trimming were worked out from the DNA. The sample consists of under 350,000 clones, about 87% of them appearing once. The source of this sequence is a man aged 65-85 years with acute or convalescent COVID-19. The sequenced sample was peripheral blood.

The CDR3 DNA reads TGTGCCAGCAGCCTACTAGCGGGGGGGCCAAAGACCCAGTACTTC. Translated: CASSLLAGGPKTQYF. This chain uses TRBV6-2 or TRBV6-3 with TRBJ2-5, with 13 nucleotides matching TRBD2. Germline lookup yields CDR1 MNHEY and CDR2 SVGEGT. The CDR3 has 15 residues. Trimming cost V 6 bases and J 6 bases; bases outside gene matches: 7.